The rows below give T cell receptor beta chains drawn from one sample of a study of T cells in Graves' hyperthyroidism and ophthalmopathy. MiXCR, run by TCRdb on the multiplex PCR reads, gives a single entry per CDR3 protein. The sample carries more than 350,000 distinct CDR3 sequences, roughly 14% recorded once. Sequenced input: blood. Receptors were obtained from a woman aged 25-40 years with Graves' ophthalmopathy. Each CDR3 is given with its conserved first and last residue. The D gene is left open where the match is weak. For some rows the clone size is stated as once, few or many, or as a class when expanded; others skip it.

J gene: TRBJ1-5; V gene: TRBV6-2/TRBV6-3; clone size: -; D gene: TRBD1; CDR3 DNA: TGTGCCAGCACCCAGACAGGGTGCTTTAGCAATCAGCCCCAGCATTTT; CDR3 protein: CASTQTGCFSNQPQHF
J gene: TRBJ2-7; V gene: TRBV27; clone size: few; D gene: -; CDR3 DNA: TGTGCCAGCAGCTCTGACAGGTCCGTCAACTACGAGCAGTACTTC; CDR3 protein: CASSSDRSVNYEQYF
J gene: TRBJ1-5; V gene: TRBV7-2; clone size: many; D gene: -; CDR3 DNA: TGTGCCAGCAGCTTAGAAGTAAATCAGCCCCAGCATTTT; CDR3 protein: CASSLEVNQPQHF
J gene: TRBJ1-6; V gene: TRBV12-3/TRBV12-4; clone size: -; D gene: -; CDR3 DNA: TGTGCCAACAGTTTTCAGGGCTGGGATTCACCCCTCCACTTT; CDR3 protein: CANSFQGWDSPLHF
J gene: TRBJ2-1; V gene: TRBV11-3; clone size: many; D gene: -; CDR3 DNA: TGTGCCAGCAGCTTAGACGTTCCGACAGGTTACTACAATGAGCAGTTCTTC; CDR3 protein: CASSLDVPTGYYNEQFF
J gene: TRBJ2-7; V gene: TRBV11-2; clone size: many; D gene: TRBD1; CDR3 DNA: TGTGCCAGCAGCTTAGATGGTGGGGCAGGGGGCGAGCAGTACTTC; CDR3 protein: CASSLDGGAGGEQYF
J gene: TRBJ1-1; V gene: TRBV18; clone size: once; D gene: -; CDR3 DNA: TGTGCCAGCTCACCTCTGGCATTAGGAAAGCTGAACACTGAAGCTTTCTTT; CDR3 protein: CASSPLALGKLNTEAFF
J gene: TRBJ2-3; V gene: TRBV11-1; clone size: many; D gene: TRBD1; CDR3 DNA: TGTGCCAGCAGTCTTGGGACAGGGACCACAGATACGCAGTATTTT; CDR3 protein: CASSLGTGTTDTQYF
J gene: TRBJ2-5; V gene: TRBV14; clone size: few; D gene: -; CDR3 DNA: TGTGCCAGCAGCCAAACGGGTGGAAGCGTACAAGAGACCCAGTACTTC; CDR3 protein: CASSQTGGSVQETQYF
J gene: TRBJ2-1; V gene: TRBV7-9; clone size: many; D gene: -; CDR3 DNA: TGTGCCAGCAGACGGACAGGGTTAAGCGGGGGGAGCTCCTACAATGAGCAGTTCTTC; CDR3 protein: CASRRTGLSGGSSYNEQFF
J gene: TRBJ2-5; V gene: TRBV9; clone size: -; D gene: -; CDR3 DNA: TGTGCCAGCAGCGCCTCGGGCGGTCAAGGGACCCAGTACTTC; CDR3 protein: CASSASGGQGTQYF
J gene: TRBJ2-1; V gene: TRBV6-9; clone size: -; D gene: -; CDR3 DNA: TGTGCCAGCATTCCGAAACGCCGGGACCCAGAGGTGGATGAGCAGTTCTTC; CDR3 protein: CASIPKRRDPEVDEQFF
J gene: TRBJ2-1; V gene: TRBV20-1; clone size: many; D gene: TRBD2; CDR3 DNA: TGCAGTGCTCGGGAGGGGGGGGAAGGGGAGCAGTTCTTC; CDR3 protein: CSAREGGEGEQFF
J gene: TRBJ2-3; V gene: TRBV7-2; clone size: -; D gene: -; CDR3 DNA: TGTGCCAGCAGCTCCCAAGAAACAGATACGCAGTATTTT; CDR3 protein: CASSSQETDTQYF
J gene: TRBJ2-2; V gene: TRBV4-2; clone size: -; D gene: -; CDR3 DNA: TGTGCCAGCAGCCAAGGGGTGCGGGGGAACACCGGGGAGCTGTTTTTT; CDR3 protein: CASSQGVRGNTGELFF
J gene: TRBJ2-7; V gene: TRBV20-1; clone size: many; D gene: -; CDR3 DNA: TGCAGTGCTAGAGCCGTTTCGTCCCCCGAGCAGTACTTC; CDR3 protein: CSARAVSSPEQYF
J gene: TRBJ2-3; V gene: TRBV27; clone size: -; D gene: TRBD2; CDR3 DNA: TGTGCCAGCAGTAAGGGTAGCGGGGGGCCCGAGTATTTT; CDR3 protein: CASSKGSGGPEYF
J gene: TRBJ2-1; V gene: TRBV7-8; clone size: many; D gene: TRBD2; CDR3 DNA: TGTGCCAGCCGAAGCGGGAGCTCCTACAATGAGCAGTTCTTC; CDR3 protein: CASRSGSSYNEQFF
J gene: TRBJ1-5; V gene: TRBV11-2; clone size: many; D gene: TRBD1; CDR3 DNA: TGTGCCAGCAGCCGGGACAGCTTCAATCAGCCCCAGCATTTT; CDR3 protein: CASSRDSFNQPQHF
J gene: TRBJ1-3; V gene: TRBV5-6; clone size: few; D gene: -; CDR3 DNA: TGTGCCAGCAGCTTGTTAGGTCTGGGCGGCGGAAACACCATATATTTT; CDR3 protein: CASSLLGLGGGNTIYF
J gene: TRBJ2-3; V gene: TRBV9; clone size: -; D gene: -; CDR3 DNA: TGTGCCAGCAGCCCCGGACCAGCGGTCCCTACGCAGTATTTT; CDR3 protein: CASSPGPAVPTQYF
J gene: TRBJ2-1; V gene: TRBV10-1; clone size: few; D gene: TRBD1; CDR3 DNA: TGCGCCAGCAGTGAAACAGGGGCTCGGGGAAATGAGCAGTTCTTC; CDR3 protein: CASSETGARGNEQFF
J gene: TRBJ1-2; V gene: TRBV20-1; clone size: many; D gene: TRBD1; CDR3 DNA: TGCAGTGCCTGGAAGGACAGGATTGGCTATGGCTACACCTTC; CDR3 protein: CSAWKDRIGYGYTF
J gene: TRBJ2-4; V gene: TRBV3-1; clone size: many; D gene: -; CDR3 DNA: TGTGCCAGCACCCTCGGACAGCGGGTTCGTGACAAAAACATTCAGTACTTC; CDR3 protein: CASTLGQRVRDKNIQYF
J gene: TRBJ1-5; V gene: TRBV7-2; clone size: -; D gene: -; CDR3 DNA: TGTGCCAGCAGCCCTACCCGAATTACCAACAATCAGCCCCAGCATTTT; CDR3 protein: CASSPTRITNNQPQHF
J gene: TRBJ1-5; V gene: TRBV6-1; clone size: many; D gene: TRBD1; CDR3 DNA: TGTGCCAGCATTTCGGTGACAGGGGGCAATCAGCCCCAGCATTTT; CDR3 protein: CASISVTGGNQPQHF
J gene: TRBJ2-3; V gene: TRBV30; clone size: many; D gene: -; CDR3 DNA: TGTGCCTGGAGCAGAGGGCCGGGCACAGATACGCAGTATTTT; CDR3 protein: CAWSRGPGTDTQYF
J gene: TRBJ1-2; V gene: TRBV19; clone size: many; D gene: -; CDR3 DNA: TGTGCCAGTGGCCAGTCGAGCCGTGCATATGGCTACACCTTC; CDR3 protein: CASGQSSRAYGYTF
J gene: TRBJ1-1; V gene: TRBV20-1; clone size: many; D gene: TRBD1; CDR3 DNA: TGCAGTGCTAGTGAGACAGGGTTCGTGCGGGGTGAAGCTTTCTTT; CDR3 protein: CSASETGFVRGEAFF